Listed below are T cell receptor beta chains from one sample, sequenced in a study of T cell responses to AZD1222 COVID-19 vaccine. The assay was immunoSEQ multiplex PCR, and TCRdb's table has in-frame clones only and misses some. The sample shows 95,000 to 150,000 clones, around nine tenths of them seen only once. Sample: peripheral blood, taken on day 0 of AZD1222 vaccination. The receptors originated from an adult in good health. Each CDR3 is given with its conserved first and last residue. The D gene is left open where the match is weak. Clone size is given for some rows only: seen once, a few or many times, or a class if the clone is expanded.

size	D	V	J	CDR3	DNA
-	-	TRBV7-8	TRBJ1-2	CASRLGGREHGYTF	TGTGCCAGCAGGCTAGGTGGCAGGGAGCATGGCTACACCTTC
once	-	TRBV30	TRBJ1-2	CAWSVGLSNYGYTF	TGTGCCTGGAGTGTAGGGCTTTCTAACTATGGCTACACCTTC
-	-	TRBV20-1	TRBJ1-2	CSASERATNYGYTF	TGCAGTGCTAGTGAGAGGGCAACTAACTATGGCTACACCTTC
-	-	TRBV18	TRBJ2-5	CASSPQETQYF	TGTGCCAGCTCACCACAAGAGACCCAGTACTTC
-	-	TRBV3-1/TRBV3-2	TRBJ1-1	CASSQGPLGGTEAFF	TGTGCCAGCAGCCAAGGTCCTCTTGGGGGCACTGAAGCTTTCTTT
-	-	TRBV12-3/TRBV12-4	TRBJ2-2	CASSRPTGELFF	TGTGCCAGCAGCCGTCCCACCGGGGAGCTGTTTTTT
-	-	TRBV6-6	TRBJ1-4	CASSYLGEEGEKLFF	TGTGCCAGCAGTTACTTAGGGGAAGAGGGTGAAAAACTGTTTTTT
-	-	TRBV5-4	TRBJ1-2	CASSFVLGASHGYTF	TGTGCCAGCAGCTTTGTTCTGGGGGCGTCCCATGGCTACACCTTC
-	-	TRBV18	TRBJ1-5	CASSLQQGNQPQHF	TGTGCCAGCTCACTTCAACAGGGAAATCAGCCCCAGCATTTT
-	-	TRBV4-1	TRBJ1-2	CASSPSPTENYGYTF	TGCGCCAGCAGCCCCTCCCCGACAGAGAACTATGGCTACACCTTC
-	-	TRBV10-3	TRBJ1-5	CAISESSGIQPQHF	TGTGCCATCAGTGAGTCATCCGGGATTCAGCCCCAGCATTTT
-	-	TRBV3-1/TRBV3-2	TRBJ1-5	CASSQVALGAGINQPQHF	TGTGCCAGCAGCCAGGTCGCATTGGGGGCAGGGATCAATCAGCCCCAGCATTTT
once	-	TRBV7-2	TRBJ1-1	CASSAGLVNTEAFF	TGTGCCAGCAGCGCTGGACTGGTGAACACTGAAGCTTTCTTT
-	-	TRBV2	TRBJ1-6	CASSEGQVDSPLHF	TGTGCCAGCAGTGAAGGACAAGTGGATTCACCCCTCCACTTT
once	-	TRBV18	TRBJ1-6	CASSPGQGGSPLHF	TGTGCCAGCTCACCGGGGCAGGGAGGTTCACCCCTCCACTTT
-	-	TRBV6-5	TRBJ1-1	CASSSTRVNTEAFF	TGTGCCAGCAGTTCGACCAGGGTAAACACTGAAGCTTTCTTT
once	-	TRBV4-1	TRBJ1-4	CASSLLPGPEKLFF	TGCGCCAGCAGCCTACTCCCGGGACCTGAAAAACTGTTTTTT
-	-	TRBV24-1	TRBJ2-1	CATSDVNASEQFF	TGTGCCACCAGTGACGTTAACGCGTCCGAGCAGTTCTTC
-	-	TRBV18	TRBJ1-1	CASSPIGGATTEAFF	TGTGCCAGCTCACCAATCGGGGGCGCGACTACTGAAGCTTTCTTT
-	TRBD1	TRBV7-8	TRBJ1-6	CASSSDRGPNIQPLHF	TGTGCCAGCAGCTCGGACAGGGGGCCTAATATACAACCCCTCCACTTT
-	-	TRBV11-3	TRBJ2-4	CASSPLSQIIQYF	TGTGCCAGCAGCCCCCTCTCTCAAATCATTCAGTACTTC
-	TRBD1	TRBV13	TRBJ2-3	CASSLSWTGGADTQYF	TGTGCCAGCAGCTTATCCTGGACAGGAGGAGCAGATACGCAGTATTTT
-	-	TRBV5-6	TRBJ1-2	CASSLRQVVHGYTF	TGTGCCAGCAGCTTACGACAGGTTGTGCATGGCTACACCTTC
-	-	TRBV12-3/TRBV12-4	TRBJ1-1	CASTPTGNTEAFF	TGTGCCAGCACCCCGACAGGGAACACTGAAGCTTTCTTT
-	TRBD2	TRBV25-1	TRBJ2-5	CASSALGLAAQETQYF	TGTGCCAGCAGTGCCTTGGGACTAGCGGCTCAAGAGACCCAGTACTTC
-	-	TRBV5-1	TRBJ2-7	CASSLGQGGREQYF	TGCGCCAGCAGCTTGGGTCAGGGGGGCCGCGAGCAGTACTTC
-	TRBD1	TRBV5-4	TRBJ2-1	CASSLQGVKGQFF	TGTGCCAGCAGCCTACAGGGGGTTAAGGGGCAGTTCTTC
-	TRBD1	TRBV15	TRBJ1-2	CATSRGGQKYGYTF	TGTGCCACCAGCAGAGGGGGACAGAAGTATGGCTACACCTTC
-	-	TRBV6-1	TRBJ1-2	CASSDRANYGYTF	TGTGCCAGCAGTGACAGGGCTAACTATGGCTACACCTTC
-	-	TRBV7-3	TRBJ1-2	CASSLFGGEDGYTF	TGTGCCAGCAGCTTATTTGGGGGCGAAGATGGCTACACCTTC
-	TRBD1	TRBV5-4	TRBJ2-7	CASSLDRGEQYF	TGTGCCAGCAGCTTGGACAGGGGCGAGCAGTACTTC
-	TRBD1	TRBV18	TRBJ1-2	CASSPFSGLGTGTYDYGYTF	TGTGCCAGCTCACCATTTTCCGGTTTAGGGACAGGGACGTATGACTATGGCTACACCTTC
-	-	TRBV3-1/TRBV3-2	TRBJ1-4	CASSQRSEKLFF	TGTGCCAGCAGCCAAAGGTCTGAAAAACTGTTTTTT
-	-	TRBV5-1	TRBJ2-3	CASRETASSTDTQYF	TGCGCCAGCAGAGAAACAGCTTCTAGCACAGATACGCAGTATTTT
-	TRBD1	TRBV27	TRBJ1-5	CASSSFPGQGVQPQHF	TGTGCCAGCAGTTCATTCCCCGGGCAGGGGGTCCAGCCCCAGCATTTT
-	-	TRBV11-3	TRBJ2-1	CASSFAGSYNEQFF	TGTGCCAGCAGCTTTGCCGGGTCCTACAATGAGCAGTTCTTC
-	-	TRBV7-6	TRBJ2-2	CASSISGSHTGELFF	TGTGCCAGCAGCATAAGCGGGTCGCACACCGGGGAGCTGTTTTTT
few	-	TRBV9	TRBJ1-1	CASSPAGLNTEAFF	TGTGCCAGCAGCCCAGCGGGGTTGAACACTGAAGCTTTCTTT
-	-	TRBV27	TRBJ2-1	CASSLYPPGGYDEQFF	TGTGCCAGCAGTTTATACCCCCCAGGCGGTTATGATGAGCAGTTCTTC
-	TRBD1	TRBV19	TRBJ1-2	CASRTDRGTYGYTF	TGTGCCAGTAGGACGGACAGGGGGACCTATGGCTACACCTTC
-	TRBD2	TRBV9	TRBJ2-1	CASTPWASGGNEQFF	TGTGCCAGCACCCCCTGGGCTAGCGGGGGCAATGAGCAGTTCTTC
-	-	TRBV5-6	TRBJ1-6	CASSYEPGLSNSPLHF	TGTGCCAGCAGCTATGAACCGGGACTCTCGAATTCACCCCTCCACTTT
-	TRBD1	TRBV7-9	TRBJ1-2	CASSLGAGTGSNYGYTF	TGTGCCAGCAGCTTAGGAGCGGGGACAGGGAGTAACTATGGCTACACCTTC
-	-	TRBV12-5	TRBJ2-3	CASGRQERTQYF	TGTGCTAGTGGGCGCCAGGAGAGAACGCAGTATTTT
-	-	TRBV4-1	TRBJ2-1	CASSQDRGKQFF	TGCGCCAGCAGCCAAGATCGGGGTAAGCAGTTCTTC
-	TRBD2	TRBV12-3/TRBV12-4	TRBJ2-5	CASGYLAEETQYF	TGTGCCAGCGGGTATCTAGCGGAAGAGACCCAGTACTTC
-	-	TRBV9	TRBJ1-2	CASSAQRQGYGYTF	TGTGCCAGCAGCGCCCAAAGGCAGGGCTATGGCTACACCTTC
once	TRBD1	TRBV10-1	TRBJ1-1	CASSATGGETEAFF	TGCGCCAGCAGTGCAACAGGGGGAGAGACTGAAGCTTTCTTT
-	TRBD1	TRBV3-1/TRBV3-2	TRBJ2-7	CASSRLGQGAREQYF	TGTGCCAGCAGCCGCTTGGGACAGGGGGCCAGGGAGCAGTACTTC
-	-	TRBV6-6	TRBJ1-5	CASSHRDSNQPQHF	TGTGCCAGCAGTCACCGGGACAGCAATCAGCCCCAGCATTTT
-	-	TRBV5-1	TRBJ2-1	CASSLVGQGIDEQFF	TGCGCCAGCAGCTTGGTGGGGCAGGGCATCGATGAGCAGTTCTTC
-	-	TRBV11-2	TRBJ2-7	CASSSILGHHSYEQYF	TGTGCCAGCAGCTCAATACTGGGACACCACTCCTACGAGCAGTACTTC
-	TRBD2	TRBV7-9	TRBJ2-3	CASSLGAGEGDTQYF	TGTGCCAGCAGCTTAGGAGCGGGAGAGGGAGATACGCAGTATTTT
-	TRBD2	TRBV29-1	TRBJ2-1	CSALMTSDGEQFF	TGCAGCGCACTAATGACTAGCGACGGTGAGCAGTTCTTC
-	-	TRBV7-2	TRBJ1-1	CASSLGGGMNTEAFF	TGTGCCAGCAGCTTAGGCGGGGGAATGAACACTGAAGCTTTCTTT
few	TRBD1	TRBV7-2	TRBJ1-1	CASSGFGTGGTEAFF	TGTGCCAGCAGCGGATTCGGGACAGGGGGCACTGAAGCTTTCTTT
-	TRBD2	TRBV5-4	TRBJ2-1	CASSSGTSGHTGEFF	TGTGCCAGCAGTTCCGGGACTAGCGGGCACACGGGTGAGTTCTTC